Listed below are T cell receptor beta chains from one sample, sequenced in a study of beta chain features in type 1 diabetes. Sequencing was performed with immunoSEQ multiplex PCR; in TCRdb, only in-frame clones are kept and a portion is missing. The data show more than 200,000 clones, 16% seen once. The sequencing sample was made of naive CD4+ T cells from blood. The source is a man aged 25 to 40 with type 1 diabetes. CDR3s include the opening cysteine and the closing phenylalanine or tryptophan. The D gene is left open where the match is weak. Expanded clones get a size class; other rows say once, few or many, or leave the size out.

j_call d_call clone_size cdr3_length v_call cdr3_nt cdr3_aa
TRBJ2-5 . . 13 TRBV29-1 TGCAGCGTTGGAGTAGTCCAGCAAGAGACCCAGTACTTC CSVGVVQQETQYF
TRBJ2-7 TRBD1 few 16 TRBV28 TGTGCCAGCAGGGGTGCGGGACAGGGGAGCTCCTACGAGCAGTACTTC CASRGAGQGSSYEQYF
TRBJ2-2 . few 13 TRBV30 TGTGCCTGGAGTGTCAGGTTCACCGGGGAGCTGTTTTTT CAWSVRFTGELFF
TRBJ2-5 . . 18 TRBV9 TGTGCCAGCAGCGTAGGCGACGAGTTCCGAGGGAGGCAAGAGACCCAGTACTTC CASSVGDEFRGRQETQYF
TRBJ2-1 TRBD2 . 16 TRBV7-2 TGTGCCAGCAGCTTAGTGCGGGAGTTGGTCTACAATGAGCAGTTCTTC CASSLVRELVYNEQFF
TRBJ2-6 . . 14 TRBV10-3 TGTGCCCTCGGGCCTCAATCTGGGGCCAACGTCCTGACTTTC CALGPQSGANVLTF
TRBJ2-5 TRBD2 few 17 TRBV4-2 TGTGCCAGCAGCGGCGGCCCGGTAGCGGGATTCCAAGAGACCCAGTACTTC CASSGGPVAGFQETQYF
TRBJ1-2 . . 17 TRBV27 TGTGCCAGCAGGACCGTCCCGGCAGGGGCGAAAAGGGATGGCTACACCTTC CASRTVPAGAKRDGYTF
TRBJ2-7 . . 13 TRBV19 TGTGCCAGTAGTATAGGGGAAACCTACGAGCAGTACTTC CASSIGETYEQYF
TRBJ1-2 . . 12 TRBV7-2 TGTGCCAGCAGCTTAGACACGGGCGGTTACACCTTC CASSLDTGGYTF
TRBJ2-5 TRBD1 few 12 TRBV29-1 TGCAGCGTGACAGGGGGCGCAGAGACCCAGTACTTC CSVTGGAETQYF
TRBJ1-2 . . 14 TRBV2 TGTGCCAGCAAAGCGGGGGTTGCTAACTATGGCTACACCTTC CASKAGVANYGYTF
TRBJ2-3 . . 13 TRBV28 TGTGCCAGCAGCGCCTCTTCCACAGATACGCAGTATTTT CASSASSTDTQYF
TRBJ2-1 . . 13 TRBV9 TGTGCCAGCAGCGTAGCCCCGCTCAATGAGCAGTTCTTC CASSVAPLNEQFF
TRBJ2-4 . few 12 TRBV13 TGTGCCAGCGGGATTGCCAAAAACATTCAGTACTTC CASGIAKNIQYF
TRBJ2-5 TRBD2 few 14 TRBV11-2 TGTGCCAGCAGCTCTGGACTAGCGCAAGAGACCCAGTACTTC CASSSGLAQETQYF
TRBJ2-3 TRBD1 . 16 TRBV27 TGTGCCAGCAGTCCCCGGACAGGGAGGAGCACAGATACGCAGTATTTT CASSPRTGRSTDTQYF
TRBJ2-5 . few 12 TRBV10-1 TGCGCCAGCAATTCCAGGGGAGAGACCCAGTACTTC CASNSRGETQYF
TRBJ1-2 . few 11 TRBV28 TGTGCCAGCAGTTCGCGCTATGGCTACACCTTC CASSSRYGYTF
TRBJ2-7 TRBD1 . 15 TRBV28 TGTGCCAGCAGTCCCGGGGACAGCAGCTCCTACGAGCAGTACTTC CASSPGDSSSYEQYF
TRBJ2-1 . . 15 TRBV9 TGTGCCAGCAGCGTAAGGGACATGATCATCTATGAGCAGTTCTTC CASSVRDMIIYEQFF
TRBJ2-1 TRBD2 once 15 TRBV19 TGTGCCAGTAGTATAGAACTAGCGAGCTACAATGAGCAGTTCTTC CASSIELASYNEQFF
TRBJ2-3 TRBD1 once 15 TRBV18 TGTGCCAGCTCTCGCGGACAGGGTATTCTGGATACGCAGTATTTT CASSRGQGILDTQYF
TRBJ2-3 TRBD2 few 16 TRBV7-9 TGTGCCAGCAGCTTAACCGGGAGGCCTCGCACAGATACGCAGTATTTT CASSLTGRPRTDTQYF
TRBJ2-7 . . 13 TRBV9 TGTGCCAGCAGCGTAGGTGGACGGGGAGAGCAGTACTTC CASSVGGRGEQYF
TRBJ2-5 TRBD2 . 16 TRBV9 TGTGCCAGCAGCGTAAATACGGGAGGGCCGACAGAGACCCAGTACTTC CASSVNTGGPTETQYF
TRBJ2-5 TRBD1 few 12 TRBV10-3 TGTGCCATCAGAGGGACAGACGAGACCCAGTACTTC CAIRGTDETQYF
TRBJ2-3 . . 15 TRBV7-2 TGTGCCAGCAGCTTAGCATCGGCAATAGTAAATACGCAGTATTTT CASSLASAIVNTQYF
TRBJ2-3 . . 14 TRBV7-8 TGTGCCGTCGTTATGCGGCAGGCCACAGATACGCAGTATTTT CAVVMRQATDTQYF
TRBJ2-7 TRBD2 few 15 TRBV28 TGTGCCAGCAGTCCCCCCACTAGCGGGAGGGGCGAGCAGTACTTC CASSPPTSGRGEQYF
TRBJ2-1 . . 14 TRBV29-1 TGCAGCGTCTCTGACTCGAGCTCCTACAATGAGCAGTTCTTC CSVSDSSSYNEQFF
TRBJ2-7 . . 15 TRBV27 TGTGCCAGCAGTTCGTACGGGAGCCCGACCTACGAGCAGTACTTC CASSSYGSPTYEQYF
TRBJ2-3 . few 13 TRBV28 TGTGCCAGCAGTTCAGGACAGTCAGATACGCAGTATTTT CASSSGQSDTQYF
TRBJ1-1 . . 13 TRBV29-1 TGCAGCGTAAGGGGACTGAAGAACACTGAAGCTTTCTTT CSVRGLKNTEAFF
TRBJ2-1 . . 15 TRBV18 TGTGCCAGCTCACCAGGGACCACCATACTCAATGAGCAGTTCTTC CASSPGTTILNEQFF
TRBJ2-7 . . 10 TRBV20-1 TGCAGTGCTAGACTCTACGAGCAGTACTTC CSARLYEQYF
TRBJ2-1 . . 17 TRBV25-1 TGTGCCAGCAGTGAATGGGATGGGGGGAGCTCCTACAATGAGCAGTTCTTC CASSEWDGGSSYNEQFF
TRBJ2-7 . . 12 TRBV7-9 TGTGCCAGCAGGCCAGACAGTGACGAGCAGTACTTC CASRPDSDEQYF
TRBJ1-1 . . 12 TRBV29-1 TGCAGCGTTCGCAGCGAGGGAACTGAAGCTTTCTTT CSVRSEGTEAFF
TRBJ1-3 . few 12 TRBV25-1 TGTGCCAGCAGTGAATTGGGAAACACCATATATTTT CASSELGNTIYF
TRBJ2-1 TRBD1 . 18 TRBV5-1 TGCGCCAGCAGCGCGGGACAGGGGAATTTCTTTGCGGGCGATGAGCAGTTCTTC CASSAGQGNFFAGDEQFF
TRBJ2-1 TRBD2 . 15 TRBV5-1 TGCGCCAGCAGCTTAGCGGGAAGGGCAGGCAATGAGCAGTTCTTC CASSLAGRAGNEQFF
TRBJ1-2 TRBD1 . 17 TRBV30 TGTGCCTGGAGTGTACAGGGTTTAGGACAGGGGGTTTTCGGCTACACCTTC CAWSVQGLGQGVFGYTF
TRBJ2-7 TRBD1 . 14 TRBV7-2 TGTGCCAGCAGGGGGACAGGGGCGATTTACGAGCAGTACTTC CASRGTGAIYEQYF
TRBJ2-3 . few 14 TRBV5-1 TGCGCCAGCAGCTTGCGGGCTAGCACAGATACGCAGTATTTT CASSLRASTDTQYF